Listed here are 32 T cell receptor beta chains from one sample, sequenced in a study of blood T cell repertoires in COVID-19. Sequencing was performed with immunoSEQ multiplex PCR; in TCRdb, only in-frame clones are kept and a portion is missing. The sample contains roughly 73,000 clones, approximately 86% of which appear only once. The sample comprised peripheral blood. Source of these receptors: a man aged 65-85 years with active COVID-19.

The chain links TRBV7-3 to TRBJ2-2; TRBD2 might be the D (6 bases). The V end was cut by 2 bases, the J end by 7 bases, with 14 bases between. Germline-derived CDR1 and CDR2 are SGHTA and FQGTGA. This CDR3 is built from 15 residues. This chain's CDR3 is CASSLVAGQGGELFF. CDR3 DNA sequence: TGTGCCAGCAGCTTAGTGGCGGGGCAAGGCGGGGAGCTGTTTTTT.

This clone was observed once. The J gene is TRBJ2-7, the V gene TRBV4-1; the match to TRBD1 covers 8 bases. Germline V gene data show CDR1 as MGHRA and CDR2 as YSYEKL. This CDR3 has 14 residues. V gave up 4 bases and J gave up 4 bases; unmatched junction bases: 6. The CDR3 loop reads CASSPPGGEYEQYF. CDR3 coding DNA: TGCGCCAGCAGCCCCCCAGGGGGCGAGTACGAGCAGTACTTC.

V and J are TRBV14 and TRBJ1-1; D is uncertain. This CDR3 has 16 amino acids. The V gene lost 4 bases and the J gene lost 0 bases, with 15 bases spanning the gap. CDR1 SGHDN and CDR2 FVKESK come from the germline V gene. The CDR3 region is CASSPHPPVMNTEAFF. CDR3 in DNA: TGTGCCAGCAGCCCCCATCCCCCGGTGATGAACACTGAAGCTTTCTTT. Full variable domain (missing parts from reference TRBV14 and TRBJ1-1): EAGVTQFPSHSVIEKGQTVTLRCDPISGHDNLYWYRRVMGKEIKFLLHFVKESKQDESGMPNNRFLAERTGGTYSTLKVQPAELEDSGVYFCASSPHPPVMNTEAFFGQGTRLTVV.

V is TRBV6-4 and J is TRBJ1-5; 7 bases align to TRBD1. Germline CDR1 reads MRHNA; CDR2 reads SNTAGT. The CDR3 consists of 16 residues. V was pared by 4 bases and J by 6 bases, with 12 bases of the junction left unmatched. The CDR3 loop reads CASSGPGDRQGQPQHF. As DNA, the CDR3 is TGTGCCAGCAGTGGTCCCGGGGACAGACAGGGTCAGCCCCAGCATTTT.

The V gene is TRBV18, the J gene TRBJ2-7; D perhaps matches TRBD1 (6 bases). This CDR3 comprises 13 residues. Trimming cost V 3 bases and J 3 bases, with 9 bases left between them. Germline assignment: CDR1 KGHSH and CDR2 LQKENI. The CDR3 sequence: CASSPTGIYEQYF. In DNA form, the CDR3 reads TGTGCCAGCTCACCTACAGGGATCTACGAGCAGTACTTC.

CDR3 amino acids: CASSDGIPGANVLTF. The CDR3 DNA sequence: TGTGCCAGCAGTGACGGGATTCCTGGGGCCAACGTCCTGACTTTC. The J gene is TRBJ2-6, the V gene TRBV2; D is possibly TRBD2 (5 bases). V was pared by 3 bases and J by 2 bases, with 8 bases between. This CDR3 comprises 15 residues. Germline CDR1 and CDR2: SNHLY and FYNNEI.

This rearrangement joins TRBV7-9 to TRBJ2-5; 10 nucleotides align to TRBD2. CDR1 is SEHNR and CDR2 is FQNEAQ in the germline V gene (reference sequence). The CDR3 length is 15 residues. The V gene end was trimmed by 4 bases and the J gene end by 2 bases; junction bases not matched to a gene: 4. CDR3: CASSWSGRAQETQYF. The CDR3 DNA reads TGTGCCAGCAGCTGGAGCGGGAGGGCACAAGAGACCCAGTACTTC. Together with reference TRBV7-9 and TRBJ2-5, the CDR3 gives the full variable domain: DTGVSQNPRHKITKRGQNVTFRCDPISEHNRLYWYRQTLGQGPEFLTYFQNEAQLEKSRLLSDRFSAERPKGSFSTLEIQRTEQGDSAMYLCASSWSGRAQETQYFGPGTRLLVL.

The chain couples TRBV15 to TRBJ2-2, with TRBD2 matching 10 bases. This CDR3 has 19 amino acids. The V gene end was trimmed by 0 bases and the J gene end by 4 bases; junction bases not matched to a gene: 11. CDR1 LNHNV and CDR2 YYDKDF come from the germline V gene (reference sequence). CDR3 region: CATSRDTMASGSLTGELFF. In DNA form, the CDR3 reads TGTGCCACCAGCAGAGATACTATGGCTAGCGGGAGTCTCACCGGGGAGCTGTTTTTT.

V usage is TRBV2 and J usage is TRBJ1-1, with a tentative D call TRBD1 (6 bases). The CDR3 is 15 amino acids. V was clipped by 6 bases and J by 4 bases, with 18 bases between them. Germline values: CDR1 SNHLY, CDR2 FYNNEI. CDR3 loop: CASRGAGEWGTEAFF. Written as DNA, the CDR3 is TGTGCCAGCAGGGGGGCAGGGGAATGGGGCACTGAAGCTTTCTTT. Full variable domain (outside the CDR3, taken from reference TRBV2 and TRBJ1-1): EPEVTQTPSHQVTQMGQEVILRCVPISNHLYFYWYRQILGQKVEFLVSFYNNEISEKSEIFDDQFSVERPDGSNFTLKIRSTKLEDSAMYFCASRGAGEWGTEAFFGQGTRLTVV.

The V and J genes are TRBV21-1 and TRBJ1-2. TRBV21-1 corresponds to a pseudogene. There are 16 residues in the CDR3. The CDR3 loop reads CATCGGRPGQNYGYTF. The DNA of the CDR3 is TGTGCCACCTGCGGGGGCAGGCCTGGCCAAAACTATGGCTACACCTTC.

The chain recombines TRBV25-1 with TRBJ2-3, with D possibly matching TRBD2 (5 bases). The ends were cut back, 3 bases at V and 0 bases at J, with 10 bases in the middle. The length of the CDR3 is 15 residues. CDR1 and CDR2 (germline): MGHDK, SYGVNS. CDR3 coding DNA: TGTGCCAGCAGTGACCCGGGGAGTAGCACAGATACGCAGTATTTT. This sequence encodes CASSDPGSSTDTQYF.

This clone was seen a few times. The J gene is TRBJ2-7, the V gene TRBV5-1; perhaps TRBD2 as D (5 bases). CDR3 length: 13 residues. Germline V gene lookup returns CDR1 SGHRS and CDR2 YFSETQ. Trimming took 0 bases from V and 3 from J, leaving 7 bases between them. CDR3 loop: CASSLARGYEQYF. In DNA form, the CDR3 reads TGCGCCAGCAGCTTGGCCCGGGGCTACGAGCAGTACTTC. Drawing the rest from reference TRBV5-1 and TRBJ2-7, the complete variable domain is KAGVTQTPRYLIKTRGQQVTLSCSPISGHRSVSWYQQTPGQGLQFLFEYFSETQRNKGNFPGRFSGRQFSNSRSEMNVSTLELGDSALYLCASSLARGYEQYFGPGTRLTVT.

This clone turned up a few times. The chain employs TRBV4-3 and TRBJ2-2; 8 positions match TRBD2. Germline CDR1 is LGHNA and CDR2 is YSLEER. The junction had 15 bases not matched to a gene; V was cut back by 4 bases and J by 5 bases. This CDR3 is 18 amino acids long. CDR3 DNA sequence: TGCGCCAGCAGCCCGCCCCCAAGCGGGAGCGAGCCTACCGGGGAGCTGTTTTTT. Amino acid sequence: CASSPPPSGSEPTGELFF.

This clone was picked up one time. This rearrangement joins TRBV28 to TRBJ2-5; TRBD1 is a possible D gene (8 bases). There are 19 residues in the CDR3. CDR1 and CDR2 from the germline V gene are MDHEN and SYDVKM. The V gene lost 3 bases and the J gene lost 5 bases, with 28 bases spanning the gap. CDR3 residues: CASSFWEGSYRGKEETQYF. CDR3 in DNA: TGTGCCAGCAGTTTTTGGGAGGGTTCGTACAGGGGGAAGGAGGAGACCCAGTACTTC. The whole variable domain, filled in from reference TRBV28 and TRBJ2-5, reads DVKVTQSSRYLVKRTGEKVFLECVQDMDHENMFWYRQDPGLGLRLIYFSYDVKMKEKGDIPEGYSVSREKKERFSLILESASTNQTSMYLCASSFWEGSYRGKEETQYFGPGTRLLVL.

The chain is built from TRBV18 and TRBJ1-2; perhaps TRBD1 as D (5 bases). With 0 bases removed from V and 8 bases from J, the gap between germline ends came to 13 bases. Germline CDR1 KGHSH, CDR2 LQKENI. CDR3 size: 14 residues. CDR3 region: CASSPPGGGYGYTF. CDR3 in DNA: TGTGCCAGCTCACCACCGGGGGGGGGATACGGCTACACCTTC.

This clone has more than one count but fewer than ten. The rearrangement links TRBV14 to TRBJ2-1; 12 bases are a match to TRBD2. The junction had 2 bases not matched to a gene; V was cut back by 4 bases and J by 4 bases. The CDR3 sequence is 15 residues long. Germline V lookup: CDR1 SGHDN, CDR2 FVKESK. DNA for the CDR3: TGTGCCAGCAGCCGGGGACTAGCGGGTTACAATGAGCAGTTCTTC. Its translation: CASSRGLAGYNEQFF.

The chain uses TRBV19 and TRBJ2-1, with unresolved D. V lost 6 bases to trimming and J lost 7 bases, with 22 bases between them. Per the germline V gene, CDR1 is LNHDA and CDR2 is SQIVND (reference sequence). CDR3 size: 16 residues. CDR3 amino acids: CASSTLRLPQFNEQFF. In nucleotides, the CDR3 is TGTGCCAGTAGCACCCTCCGACTTCCCCAATTTAATGAGCAGTTCTTC.

This chain joins TRBV19 and TRBJ1-5, with 8 bases lining up with TRBD1. The CDR3 runs 15 residues. Trimming took 6 bases from V and 7 from J; bases not matched to a gene: 11. Germline V gene data show CDR1 as LNHDA and CDR2 as SQIVND (reference sequence). As DNA, the CDR3 is TGTGCCAGTAGCCCAGGAGGACAGGGCGGCCAGCCCCAGCATTTT. Amino acids: CASSPGGQGGQPQHF.

This clone was seen a handful of times. The chain links TRBV3-1 (or the pseudogene TRBV3-2) to TRBJ1-2, with D possibly TRBD1 on 6 matching bases. Germline CDR1 is LGHDT and CDR2 is YNNKEL (reference sequence). V shed 5 bases and J shed 8 bases, with 18 bases lying between them. The CDR3 runs to 14 residues. The CDR3 DNA is TGTGCCAGCAGCGCCGGCCGGGACACTAGGGGCTACACCTTC. It is translated as CASSAGRDTRGYTF.

For this clone: A junction boundary mismatches the germline segment, possibly from a read error. This chain links TRBV27 with TRBJ1-2, with 11 bases matching TRBD1. In germline, CDR1 is MNHEY, CDR2 SMNVEV (reference sequence). The CDR3 runs 16 residues. CDR3 nucleotide sequence: TGTGCCAGCAGCCCGATCCGGACAGGGGGCGGCTATAGCTACACCTTC. Protein sequence: CASSPIRTGGGYSYTF.

V usage is TRBV28 and J usage is TRBJ2-6; TRBD2 matches 12 bases. This CDR3 is built from 18 residues. CDR1 is MDHEN and CDR2 is SYDVKM in the germline V gene. Trimming at V came to 7 bases and at J to 0 bases, leaving 7 bases not matched to a gene. DNA of the CDR3: TGTGCCAGCACTGGAGGACTAGCGGGATTCTCTGGGGCCAACGTCCTGACTTTC. Protein: CASTGGLAGFSGANVLTF.

The chain combines TRBV7-2 with TRBJ2-5, with 9 bases matching TRBD1. Germline CDR1 reads SGHTA; CDR2 reads FQGNSA. The CDR3 consists of 17 residues. After removal of 1 base from V and 5 bases from J, the junction contained 11 bases not matched to a gene. The CDR3 nucleotides are TGTGCCAGCAGCTTAGGGGGGACAGGGCCCCTCGGGGAGACCCAGTACTTC. It codes for CASSLGGTGPLGETQYF.

The chain has TRBV19 and TRBJ2-5; 9 bases map to TRBD1. CDR3 length: 15 residues. Germline CDR1 reads LNHDA; CDR2 reads SQIVND (reference sequence). V shed 6 bases, J shed 5 bases, and the junction held 10 bases outside the gene matches. The CDR3 sequence: CASRRDREAGETQYF. In nucleotides, the CDR3 is TGTGCCAGTAGACGGGACAGGGAGGCGGGGGAGACCCAGTACTTC.

The V and J genes are TRBV14 and TRBJ2-5; 8 positions agree with TRBD2. CDR3 size: 14 residues. V lost 4 bases and J lost 7; bases outside the gene matches: 8. Germline values: CDR1 SGHDN, CDR2 FVKESK. CDR3 in amino acids: CASSPLGAGGTQYF. The CDR3 DNA reads as TGTGCCAGCAGCCCCCTCGGCGCGGGAGGGACCCAGTACTTC.

The V gene is TRBV3-1 (or the pseudogene TRBV3-2), the J gene TRBJ2-3; TRBD2 might be the D (6 bases). Germline V lookup: CDR1 LGHDT, CDR2 YNNKEL (reference sequence). This CDR3 has 12 residues. V was cut by 8 bases and J by 5 bases, with 11 bases left in between. CDR3 sequence reads: CASGLGGDTQYF. In DNA, the CDR3 is TGTGCCAGCGGACTGGGGGGAGATACGCAGTATTTT.

The gene calls are TRBV5-6 and TRBJ2-7; maybe TRBD1 (6 bases). CDR3 length equals 16 residues. V lost 0 bases and J 2 bases, leaving 15 bases between the germline ends. Germline V gives CDR1 SGHDT, CDR2 YYEEEE. The CDR3 spells CASSLVGQGFPYEQYF. The CDR3, as DNA: TGTGCCAGCAGCTTGGTCGGTCAGGGGTTCCCCTACGAGCAGTACTTC.

This chain joins TRBV7-9 and TRBJ2-3; no firm D call. V lost 7 bases and J lost 5, with 10 bases in between. The germline V gene has CDR1 SEHNR and CDR2 FQNEAQ (reference sequence). The CDR3 is 12 residues long. The CDR3 is CASTPGGDTQYF. The CDR3 bases are TGTGCCAGCACCCCCGGTGGAGATACGCAGTATTTT.

This chain joins TRBV11-2 and TRBJ2-5, with a tentative D call TRBD2 (6 bases). Per the germline V gene, CDR1 is SGHAT and CDR2 is FQNNGV. The CDR3 totals 15 residues. Trimming took 1 base from V and 5 from J, leaving 14 bases between them. CDR3 loop: CASSLGWGSGETQYF. CDR3 nucleotides: TGTGCCAGCAGCTTAGGTTGGGGGAGCGGGGAGACCCAGTACTTC.

The rearrangement links TRBV19 to TRBJ1-1; 10 bases are a match to TRBD1. Trimming took 7 bases from V and 7 from J; bases not matched to a gene: 9. Germline CDR1 LNHDA, CDR2 SQIVND (reference sequence). The CDR3 runs to 14 residues. CDR3: CASNRDRGKGEAFF. CDR3 nucleotide sequence: TGTGCCAGTAACCGGGACAGGGGTAAGGGTGAAGCTTTCTTT.

In nucleotides, the CDR3 is TGTGCCAGTACCTCACAGGGAAACACTGAAGCTTTCTTT. Protein product: CASTSQGNTEAFF. This chain uses TRBV19 with TRBJ1-1; D may be TRBD1 (6 bases). Deletions cut 7 bases from V and 2 bases from J, with 11 bases between. Germline V gene lookup returns CDR1 LNHDA and CDR2 SQIVND (reference sequence). The CDR3 has 13 amino acids.

As regards this clone: Other DNA sequences in the same sample also yield this CDR3. The chain has TRBV5-1 and TRBJ2-3; D perhaps matches TRBD1 (5 bases). V was trimmed by 0 bases and J by 1 base, leaving 9 bases between them. The CDR3 contains 15 residues. From germline, CDR1 is SGHRS and CDR2 YFSETQ. This chain's CDR3 is CASSLGLGGTDTQYF. CDR3 bases: TGCGCCAGCAGCTTGGGTCTAGGGGGCACAGATACGCAGTATTTT.

The DNA for the CDR3 is TGTGCCAGCAGCTTAGCGCGGCGGACAGGCGGCGAGCAGTACTTC. Translation: CASSLARRTGGEQYF. The chain joins TRBV7-8 to TRBJ2-7, with 7 bases that match TRBD1. The CDR3 covers 15 residues. V dropped 0 bases and J dropped 6; count of bases not matched to a gene: 8. CDR1 and CDR2 (germline): SGHVS, FQNEAQ.